These T cell receptor beta chains were read from a single sample in a study of blood T cell repertoires in COVID-19. Clones were read by immunoSEQ multiplex PCR, and TCRdb kept only the in-frame ones, dropping some. The table lists almost 70,000 clones, almost 80% of them singletons. Sequenced: peripheral blood. The source is a man aged 60 to 75 with acute or convalescent COVID-19. The CDR3 runs from the conserved cysteine through the conserved F or W. The D gene is left open where the match is weak. Not every row has a clone size; where given, it reads once, few, many or a size class.

CDR3 protein: CASNRDSRINEQFF
CDR3 DNA: TGCGCCAGCAACCGGGACTCAAGAATCAATGAGCAGTTCTTC
V gene: TRBV5-1
D gene: .
J gene: TRBJ2-1
clone size: few

CDR3 protein: CSASVMGSDGYEQYF
CDR3 DNA: TGCAGTGCTAGTGTGATGGGTAGCGACGGCTACGAGCAGTACTTC
V gene: TRBV20-1
D gene: .
J gene: TRBJ2-7
clone size: .

CDR3 protein: CASSLVGRRQTQYF
CDR3 DNA: TGTGCCAGCAGCTTAGTGGGCCGCCGACAGACCCAGTACTTC
V gene: TRBV7-2
D gene: .
J gene: TRBJ2-5
clone size: .

CDR3 protein: CASSLLQTGRNTEAFF
CDR3 DNA: TGCGCCAGCAGCTTACTCCAGACAGGGAGGAACACTGAAGCTTTCTTT
V gene: TRBV5-1
D gene: TRBD1
J gene: TRBJ1-1
clone size: .

CDR3 protein: CASSQGPRDRGTYEQYF
CDR3 DNA: TGTGCCAGCAGCCAAGGGCCCCGGGACAGGGGGACCTACGAGCAGTACTTC
V gene: TRBV4-2
D gene: TRBD1
J gene: TRBJ2-7
clone size: .

CDR3 protein: CASSEFWSGQGNTGELFF
CDR3 DNA: TGTGCCAGCAGTGAATTCTGGTCGGGACAGGGGAACACCGGGGAGCTGTTTTTT
V gene: TRBV2
D gene: TRBD1
J gene: TRBJ2-2
clone size: .

CDR3 protein: CASSRLDRDNSPLHF
CDR3 DNA: TGTGCCAGCAGCCGCCTTGACAGGGATAATTCACCCCTCCACTTT
V gene: TRBV3-1/TRBV3-2
D gene: TRBD1
J gene: TRBJ1-6
clone size: once

CDR3 protein: CASSWSGGDGNEQFF
CDR3 DNA: TGTGCCAGCAGTTGGAGCGGGGGGGATGGGAATGAGCAGTTCTTC
V gene: TRBV6-6
D gene: TRBD2
J gene: TRBJ2-1
clone size: .

CDR3 protein: CASSFEEVHSGNTIYF
CDR3 DNA: TGTGCCAGCAGCTTTGAGGAGGTACACTCTGGAAACACCATATATTTT
V gene: TRBV7-9
D gene: .
J gene: TRBJ1-3
clone size: few

CDR3 protein: CAIRGGAAYEQYF
CDR3 DNA: TGTGCCATCCGGGGGGGGGCGGCCTACGAGCAGTACTTC
V gene: TRBV27
D gene: TRBD2
J gene: TRBJ2-7
clone size: .

CDR3 protein: CASSFGQLNTEAFF
CDR3 DNA: TGTGCCAGCAGCTTTGGGCAGTTGAACACTGAAGCTTTCTTT
V gene: TRBV7-2
D gene: .
J gene: TRBJ1-1
clone size: .

CDR3 protein: CASSLTSGGQETQYF
CDR3 DNA: TGTGCCAGCAGCTTGACTAGCGGGGGCCAAGAGACCCAGTACTTC
V gene: TRBV5-6
D gene: TRBD2
J gene: TRBJ2-5
clone size: .

CDR3 protein: CAWSLGQINTEAFF
CDR3 DNA: TGTGCCTGGAGTTTGGGACAGATTAACACTGAAGCTTTCTTT
V gene: TRBV30
D gene: TRBD1
J gene: TRBJ1-1
clone size: .

CDR3 protein: CASSPGTGYSGNTIYF
CDR3 DNA: TGTGCCAGCAGCCCAGGGACAGGGTACTCTGGAAACACCATATATTTT
V gene: TRBV7-2
D gene: TRBD1
J gene: TRBJ1-3
clone size: .

CDR3 protein: CASSYDRVVAFF
CDR3 DNA: TGTGCCAGCAGCTACGACAGGGTTGTTGCTTTCTTT
V gene: TRBV7-9
D gene: TRBD1
J gene: TRBJ1-1
clone size: few

CDR3 protein: CASSGRQTGGGYGYTF
CDR3 DNA: TGTGCCAGCAGCGGACGACAGACAGGGGGTGGGTATGGCTACACCTTC
V gene: TRBV3-1/TRBV3-2
D gene: TRBD1
J gene: TRBJ1-2
clone size: few

CDR3 protein: CASSRGILQPQHF
CDR3 DNA: TGTGCCAGCTCCCGGGGGATCCTTCAGCCCCAGCATTTT
V gene: TRBV7-9
D gene: .
J gene: TRBJ1-5
clone size: few

CDR3 protein: CASSRQGGDSYGYTF
CDR3 DNA: TGTGCCAGCAGCAGACAGGGGGGAGATAGCTATGGCTACACCTTC
V gene: TRBV9
D gene: TRBD1
J gene: TRBJ1-2
clone size: few

CDR3 protein: CASSELAGVTDTQYF
CDR3 DNA: TGTGCCAGCAGTGAACTAGCGGGGGTAACAGATACGCAGTATTTT
V gene: TRBV6-1
D gene: TRBD2
J gene: TRBJ2-3
clone size: once

CDR3 protein: CASSPGQGGSPLHF
CDR3 DNA: TGTGCCAGCAGCCCCGGACAGGGCGGATCACCCCTCCACTTT
V gene: TRBV7-9
D gene: TRBD1
J gene: TRBJ1-6
clone size: .

CDR3 protein: CASSQWSSGANVLTF
CDR3 DNA: TGTGCCAGCAGCCAATGGAGCTCTGGGGCCAACGTCCTGACTTTC
V gene: TRBV3-1/TRBV3-2
D gene: .
J gene: TRBJ2-6
clone size: .

CDR3 protein: CAISDSNRGGTDTQYF
CDR3 DNA: TGTGCCATCAGTGACTCAAACAGGGGAGGCACAGATACGCAGTATTTT
V gene: TRBV10-3
D gene: TRBD1
J gene: TRBJ2-3
clone size: once

CDR3 protein: CASRQSLAGGRTGELFF
CDR3 DNA: TGTGCCAGCAGGCAATCTCTAGCGGGGGGGCGGACCGGGGAGCTGTTTTTT
V gene: TRBV27
D gene: TRBD2
J gene: TRBJ2-2
clone size: .

CDR3 protein: CASSLQVNYGYTF
CDR3 DNA: TGCGCCAGCAGTTTACAGGTTAACTATGGCTACACCTTC
V gene: TRBV5-1
D gene: .
J gene: TRBJ1-2
clone size: .

CDR3 protein: CASTPMGQSLSTYEQYF
CDR3 DNA: TGTGCCAGCACACCGATGGGACAGTCACTCTCGACCTACGAGCAGTACTTC
V gene: TRBV5-6
D gene: TRBD1
J gene: TRBJ2-7
clone size: .

CDR3 protein: CASSYGTGVYEQYF
CDR3 DNA: TGTGCCAGCAGTTACGGGACAGGGGTCTACGAGCAGTACTTC
V gene: TRBV6-2/TRBV6-3
D gene: TRBD1
J gene: TRBJ2-7
clone size: .

CDR3 protein: CASSVQGPPNEKLFF
CDR3 DNA: TGCGCCAGCAGCGTACAGGGACCACCTAATGAAAAACTGTTTTTT
V gene: TRBV5-1
D gene: .
J gene: TRBJ1-4
clone size: .